The 29 T cell receptor beta chains below all came from one sample that was sequenced in a study of T cells in Graves' hyperthyroidism and ophthalmopathy. Amplification of TCR beta CDR3 regions used RNA as the template. A first-round RT-PCR of the TCR CDR3 used the HTBI primer set. In TCRdb, the multiplex PCR reads were re-called with MiXCR into one record per CDR3 protein. The sample consists of about 350,000 distinct CDR3 sequences, 11% to 15% of them appearing once. Specimen: blood. These receptors all come from a woman aged 25 to 39 with Graves' hyperthyroidism.

This chain connects TRBV19 to TRBJ2-5, with TRBD2 as a possible D gene (7 bases). The CDR3 length is 14 residues. In germline, CDR1 is LNHDA, CDR2 SQIVND (reference sequence). The V end lost 3 bases, the J end lost 4 bases, and 12 bases lay between the germline ends. CDR3 loop: CASSIGGGGETQYF. The CDR3 DNA reads as TGTGCCAGTAGTATTGGAGGGGGGGGAGAGACCCAGTACTTC.

The table lists this clonotype with many counts. The V and J genes are TRBV2 and TRBJ2-5, with D maybe TRBD1 (5 bases). Germline V gene lookup returns CDR1 SNHLY and CDR2 FYNNEI. The CDR3 is made up of 15 amino acids. Trimming took off 1 base at V and 7 bases at J, with 16 bases between the two ends. The chain's CDR3 is CASSEGQGARLTQYF. CDR3 DNA: TGTGCCAGCAGTGAAGGGCAGGGTGCAAGATTGACCCAGTACTTC.

This chain uses TRBV30 with TRBJ1-1; 7 bases line up with TRBD1. The germline V gene encodes CDR1 GTSNPN and CDR2 SVGIG (reference sequence). The CDR3 has 13 residues. V shed 3 bases, J shed 4 bases, and the junction held 5 bases outside the gene matches. As DNA, the CDR3 is TGTGCCTGGAGCATCAGGGGGGGCACTGAAGCTTTCTTT. This codes for CAWSIRGGTEAFF.

This clonotype was observed many times. V gene TRBV3-1 combines with J gene TRBJ2-7; D is perhaps TRBD1 or TRBD2 (5 bases each). CDR3 length equals 15 residues. The germline gives CDR1 LGHDT, CDR2 YNNKEL (reference sequence). The V end was cut by 1 base, the J end by 3 bases, with 13 bases between. Here the CDR3 DNA reads TGTGCCAGCAGCCAAGCGTCGGGGACCCGCTACGAGCAGTACTTC. As protein: CASSQASGTRYEQYF.

There are a few counts of this clonotype. V is TRBV10-3 and J is TRBJ1-3; D possibly corresponds to TRBD1 (6 bases). Germline lookup yields CDR1 ENHRY and CDR2 SYGVKD. The V end lost 0 bases, the J end lost 0 bases, and 9 bases lay between the germline ends. The CDR3 has 16 amino acids. The CDR3 region is CAISESRTASGNTIYF. The CDR3 DNA reads as TGTGCCATCAGTGAGTCTAGGACAGCCTCTGGAAACACCATATATTTT.

This clonotype was observed a handful of times. V is TRBV10-3 and J is TRBJ2-1, with D perhaps matching TRBD1 (5 bases). CDR1 and CDR2 (germline): ENHRY, SYGVKD. The CDR3 is made up of 12 amino acids. Trimming shortened V by 7 bases and J by 5 bases, and 9 bases separated the two germline ends. The CDR3 loop is CAITGRDNEQFF. In DNA form, the CDR3 reads TGTGCCATCACAGGGCGAGACAATGAGCAGTTCTTC.

This clonotype was counted between two and nine times. This rearrangement joins TRBV28 to TRBJ2-4; D gene ambiguous. There are 15 residues in the CDR3. Germline values: CDR1 MDHEN, CDR2 SYDVKM. V lost 2 bases and J 4 bases, leaving 12 bases between the germline ends. CDR3 sequence (DNA): TGTGCCAGCAGTTTAGCCCTGGGTGGAAAAAACATTCAGTACTTC. Protein product: CASSLALGGKNIQYF. Using reference TRBV28 and TRBJ2-4 for the parts outside the CDR3, the full variable domain is DVKVTQSSRYLVKRTGEKVFLECVQDMDHENMFWYRQDPGLGLRLIYFSYDVKMKEKGDIPEGYSVSREKKERFSLILESASTNQTSMYLCASSLALGGKNIQYFGAGTRLSVL.

This clonotype was observed at least ten times. The V and J genes are TRBV11-2 and TRBJ2-1; 13 nucleotides align to TRBD2. This CDR3 spans 15 amino acids. V shed 5 bases, J shed 5 bases, and the junction held 3 bases outside the gene matches. The germline V gene has CDR1 SGHAT and CDR2 FQNNGV. The CDR3 DNA follows: TGTGCCAGCAGCCCCGGACTAGCGGGAGACAATGAGCAGTTCTTC. Its protein product is CASSPGLAGDNEQFF.

This clonotype showed up many times. The genes are TRBV7-9 and TRBJ1-1; D gene ambiguous. The germline CDR1 and CDR2 sequences are SEHNR and FQNEAQ (reference sequence). The CDR3 length is 14 residues. The V end lost 6 bases, the J end lost 6 bases, and 17 bases lay between the germline ends. CDR3 DNA sequence: TGTGCCAGCAGTCCGGACGGCGACTGGGCTGAAGCTTTCTTT. It codes for CASSPDGDWAEAFF. Variable domain in full (rest from reference TRBV7-9 and TRBJ1-1): DTGVSQNPRHKITKRGQNVTFRCDPISEHNRLYWYRQTLGQGPEFLTYFQNEAQLEKSRLLSDRFSAERPKGSFSTLEIQRTEQGDSAMYLCASSPDGDWAEAFFGQGTRLTVV.

V is TRBV29-1 and J is TRBJ2-5; no clear D. Per germline, CDR1 SQVTM and CDR2 ANQGSEA. This CDR3 has 12 amino acids. Trimming removed 4 bases from V and 5 bases from J, with 11 bases in between. As DNA, the CDR3 is TGCAGCGTTGCCCCTCCCGGGGAGACCCAGTACTTC. It is translated as CSVAPPGETQYF.

This clonotype showed up just a few times. V usage is TRBV7-2 and J usage is TRBJ2-4, with no clear D. With 5 bases removed from V and 5 bases from J, the gap between germline ends came to 19 bases. Looked up from germline, CDR1 is SGHTA and CDR2 is FQGNSA. The CDR3 is made up of 16 amino acids. The CDR3: CASSPAGAVFENIQYF. CDR3 in DNA: TGTGCCAGCAGCCCAGCAGGAGCTGTCTTCGAAAACATTCAGTACTTC.

J is TRBJ2-7 and V is TRBV4-1; maybe TRBD1 (5 bases). The CDR3 runs to 18 residues. In germline, CDR1 is MGHRA, CDR2 YSYEKL. Trimming left V 2 bases short and J 6 bases short, with 26 bases between. For the CDR3, the DNA is TGCGCCAGCAGCCAACGGTTAAGGGCCCAGGGTTCGGACGGCGAGCAGTACTTC. This encodes CASSQRLRAQGSDGEQYF.

This clonotype was seen a few times. J is TRBJ2-3 and V is TRBV20-1, with D perhaps matching TRBD1 (5 bases). V was clipped by 6 bases and J by 2 bases, with 15 bases between them. Germline V lookup: CDR1 DFQATT, CDR2 SNEGSKA (reference sequence). CDR3 length: 14 amino acids. For the CDR3, the DNA is TGCAGTGCCAATATGCAGGGCCCCACAGATACGCAGTATTTT. Protein sequence: CSANMQGPTDTQYF.

This clonotype was seen many times. V and J are TRBV5-1 and TRBJ1-5; TRBD1 agrees at 9 bases. The CDR3 contains 13 residues. Trimming cost V 3 bases and J 5 bases; bases outside gene matches: 0. CDR1 is SGHRS and CDR2 is YFSETQ in the germline V gene. This CDR3 is CASSWTGDQPQHF. The CDR3, as DNA: TGCGCCAGCAGCTGGACAGGGGATCAGCCCCAGCATTTT.

The rearrangement joins TRBV19 to TRBJ1-5; 7 nucleotides match TRBD1. The junction had 5 bases not matched to a gene; V was cut back by 5 bases and J by 7 bases. The V gene's germline CDR1 is LNHDA and CDR2 SQIVND (reference sequence). This CDR3 contains 13 residues. CDR3 loop: CASSGNRGQPQHF. In DNA, the CDR3 is TGTGCCAGTAGTGGAAACAGGGGACAGCCCCAGCATTTT.

This clonotype showed up many times. The J gene is TRBJ2-2, the V gene TRBV2, with 8 bases matching TRBD1. The V gene end was trimmed by 9 bases and the J gene end by 1 base; junction bases not matched to a gene: 28. CDR3 length equals 22 residues. The germline CDR1 and CDR2 sequences are SNHLY and FYNNEI. The CDR3 coding sequence is TGTGCCAGTCATCCCTTCGGCGGAGGCATCCCTTGGGGGACAGGGAACACCGGGGAGCTGTTTTTT. It yields the protein CASHPFGGGIPWGTGNTGELFF.

This clonotype was seen a few times. The gene calls are TRBV30 and TRBJ2-5, with D tentatively TRBD1 or TRBD2 (5 bases each). CDR1 GTSNPN and CDR2 SVGIG come from the germline V gene (reference sequence). V was pared by 3 bases and J by 5 bases, with 13 bases between. This CDR3 region has 13 residues. The CDR3 spells CAWRRGAQETQYF. The CDR3 DNA is TGTGCCTGGAGGAGGGGCGCCCAGGAGACCCAGTACTTC.

This clonotype has just a few counts. The rearrangement links TRBV6-5 to TRBJ2-3; D unresolved. The CDR3 loop spans 13 amino acids. Germline assignment: CDR1 MNHEY and CDR2 SVGAGI. The V gene lost 2 bases and the J gene lost 6 bases, with 9 bases spanning the gap. CDR3 sequence: CASSYGVPDTQYF. The CDR3 DNA sequence: TGTGCCAGCAGTTACGGGGTGCCGGATACGCAGTATTTT.

A remark on this clonotype: Being one base from a much bigger clone, this may be a read error. The J gene is TRBJ2-3, the V gene TRBV5-1; D might be TRBD1 or TRBD2, each matching 5 bases. Germline assignment: CDR1 SGHRS and CDR2 YFSETQ. This CDR3 has 15 residues. The CDR3 reads CASNEGQGSTDAQYF. CDR3 DNA sequence: TGCGCCAGCAACGAGGGGCAGGGAAGCACAGATGCGCAGTATTTT.

This clonotype has ten or more counts. The chain is built from TRBV28 and TRBJ2-7; D is uncertain. The germline V gene has CDR1 MDHEN and CDR2 SYDVKM. This CDR3 comprises 13 residues. V was clipped by 2 bases and J by 5 bases, with 10 bases between them. CDR3 in amino acids: CASSLALPNEQYF. In nucleotides, the CDR3 is TGTGCCAGCAGTTTAGCGTTACCCAACGAGCAGTACTTC.

This clonotype has a handful of counts. The chain combines TRBV10-1 with TRBJ2-5; 9 positions agree with TRBD2. The junction had 4 bases not matched to a gene; V was cut back by 3 bases and J by 5 bases. Germline V lookup: CDR1 WNHNN, CDR2 SYGVQD (reference sequence). The length of the CDR3 is 14 residues. The CDR3 DNA reads as TGCGCCAGCAGTGAAGGGCTAGCGGGGGAGACCCAGTACTTC. Amino acids: CASSEGLAGETQYF.

This clonotype has ten or more counts. This rearrangement joins TRBV2 to TRBJ2-5, with D hard to call. The CDR3 length is 14 residues. Trimming stripped 3 bases from V and 1 base from J, with 9 bases between. Germline V gene sequence: CDR1 SNHLY, CDR2 FYNNEI. In nucleotides, the CDR3 is TGTGCCAGCAGTGATGGCGACACCCAAGAGACCCAGTACTTC. Amino acid sequence: CASSDGDTQETQYF.

This clonotype was detected ten times or more. The chain carries TRBV28 and TRBJ2-3; 9 positions match TRBD2. With V trimmed by 5 bases and J by 1 base, 7 bases remained unmatched. CDR1 and CDR2 (germline): MDHEN, SYDVKM. The CDR3 runs 16 residues. CDR3: CASSRQTSGRTDTQYF. CDR3 bases: TGTGCCAGCAGTCGTCAGACTAGCGGACGCACAGATACGCAGTATTTT.

This clonotype has just a few counts. The chain uses TRBV7-2 and TRBJ2-7, with D tentatively TRBD1 (6 bases). The length of the CDR3 is 15 residues. Germline V gene lookup returns CDR1 SGHTA and CDR2 FQGNSA. The germline V and J ends were trimmed by 5 bases and 5 bases, with 19 bases remaining between them. The CDR3 sequence is CASSGVTRGKNEQYF. The CDR3 bases are TGTGCCAGCAGCGGCGTCACTAGGGGGAAAAACGAGCAGTACTTC.

This clonotype was recorded at least ten times. The gene calls are TRBV20-1 and TRBJ2-1; 8 bases are shared with TRBD2. Germline V gene sequence: CDR1 DFQATT, CDR2 SNEGSKA (reference sequence). This CDR3 region has 13 residues. The junction had 2 bases not matched to a gene; V was cut back by 1 base and J by 6 bases. CDR3 region: CSARAGLVNEQFF. The CDR3 bases are TGCAGTGCTAGAGCGGGACTAGTCAATGAGCAGTTCTTC.

The DNA of the CDR3 is TGTGCCAGTAGTACAGGGGTTACCACAGATACGCAGTATTTT. Its translation: CASSTGVTTDTQYF. The chain recombines TRBV19 with TRBJ2-3, with TRBD1 as a possible D gene (6 bases). The length of the CDR3 is 14 residues. Germline V gene sequence: CDR1 LNHDA, CDR2 SQIVND (reference sequence). Deletions cut 4 bases from V and 2 bases from J, with 10 bases between. Full variable domain (remainder filled in from reference TRBV19 and TRBJ2-3): DGGITQSPKYLFRKEGQNVTLSCEQNLNHDAMYWYRQDPGQGLRLIYYSQIVNDFQKGDIAEGYSVSREKKESFPLTVTSAQKNPTAFYLCASSTGVTTDTQYFGPGTRLTVL.

The rearrangement links TRBV4-2 to TRBJ2-4, with TRBD1 matching over 8 bases. The germline gives CDR1 LGHNA, CDR2 YNFKEQ. V was clipped by 1 base and J by 7 bases; unmatched bases: 6. The CDR3 extends over 15 amino acids. DNA for the CDR3: TGTGCCAGCAGCCAAGGAGGACAGGGAGGTAACATTCAGTACTTC. It codes for CASSQGGQGGNIQYF.

At least ten counts were recorded for this clonotype. This chain links TRBV18 with TRBJ1-6; D is uncertain. Germline loops: CDR1 KGHSH, CDR2 LQKENI. CDR3 length: 12 residues. Trimming removed 10 bases at V and 8 bases at J, with 12 bases between. The CDR3 here is CATRTGDSPLHF. In DNA form, the CDR3 reads TGTGCCACTCGGACCGGAGATTCACCCCTCCACTTT.

Details on this clonotype: An end of the junction does not agree with germline; a read error may underlie this. The chain joins TRBV20-1 to TRBJ1-6; D is undetermined. Germline CDR1 is DFQATT and CDR2 is SNEGSKA (reference sequence). CDR3 length: 11 residues. CDR3: CSAQYSSPLHF. The CDR3 nucleotides read TGCAGTGCTCAATATAGTTCACCCCTCCACTTT.